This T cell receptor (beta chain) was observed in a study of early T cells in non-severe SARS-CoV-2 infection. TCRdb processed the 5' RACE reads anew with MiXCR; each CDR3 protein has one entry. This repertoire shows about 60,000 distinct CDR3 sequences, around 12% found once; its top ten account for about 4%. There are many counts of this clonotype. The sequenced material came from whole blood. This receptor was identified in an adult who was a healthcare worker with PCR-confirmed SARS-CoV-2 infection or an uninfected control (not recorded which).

DNA for the CDR3: TGTGCCAGCAGTTTATTTACTAGCGGGAGTAATGAGCAGTTCTTC. Translation gives CASSLFTSGSNEQFF. This chain links TRBV28 with TRBJ2-1; 11 bases match TRBD2. CDR3 length equals 15 residues. The V and J ends lost 1 base and 7 bases, in that order; junction bases with no gene match: 3. Germline V gene data show CDR1 as MDHEN and CDR2 as SYDVKM.